The 27 T cell receptor beta chains given below trace back to one sample, sequenced in a study of blood T cells in healthy people across ages. Together with a sample-barcoded 5' primer, a J-beta primer mix was included in a second PCR lasting about 6 to 11 cycles. TCRdb re-called the 5' RACE reads through MiXCR, storing one row per CDR3 protein. Here the sample spans some 670,000 distinct CDR3 sequences, about 50% being singletons. Sequences were obtained from blood. The receptors come from a woman aged 80 or over in good health.

This clonotype has just a few counts. The chain joins TRBV4-3 to TRBJ1-2; D is perhaps TRBD1 (6 bases). Deletions cut 6 bases from V and 6 bases from J, with 20 bases between. The CDR3 spans 15 residues. The germline CDR1 and CDR2 sequences are LGHNA and YSLEER. This chain's CDR3 is CASSRQVRDDDGYTF. In nucleotides, the CDR3 is TGCGCCAGCAGTCGACAGGTACGAGATGATGATGGCTACACCTTC.

This CDR3 reads CASRMGGEFYGYTF. CDR3 DNA sequence: TGTGCCAGCAGGATGGGGGGGGAGTTCTATGGCTACACCTTC. The rearrangement uses TRBV6-1 and TRBJ1-2, with D perhaps matching TRBD1 (5 bases). V was shortened by 6 bases and J by 4 bases, with 15 bases between the two germline ends. CDR1 and CDR2 from the germline V gene are MNHNS and SASEGT. CDR3 size: 14 residues.

The chain uses TRBV6-1 and TRBJ1-2, with D perhaps TRBD1 (6 bases). Deletions cut 6 bases from V and 0 bases from J, with 23 bases between. The V gene's germline CDR1 is MNHNS and CDR2 SASEGT. The CDR3 length is 18 residues. CDR3 sequence: CASRVGTPIEGANYGYTF. Here the CDR3 DNA reads TGTGCCAGCAGGGTTGGGACACCCATTGAGGGGGCTAACTATGGCTACACCTTC.

Ten or more counts support this clonotype. The genes are TRBV20-1 and TRBJ2-3; TRBD2 matches 11 bases. J was trimmed by 3 bases and V by 3 bases; bases with no gene match: 5. The CDR3 has 15 residues. CDR1 is DFQATT and CDR2 is SNEGSKA in the germline V gene (reference sequence). CDR3 residues: CSARARTSGTDTQYF. Written as DNA, the CDR3 is TGCAGTGCTAGGGCTCGGACTAGCGGGACAGATACGCAGTATTTT.

V gene TRBV28 combines with J gene TRBJ1-1, with 8 bases identical to TRBD1. Losses at the gene ends were 10 bases for V and 6 bases for J; bases not matched to a gene: 16. This CDR3 region has 15 residues. Germline loops: CDR1 MDHEN, CDR2 SYDVKM. The CDR3 DNA is TGTGCCACCTCCTCAGGGGGCACTGGACTGGCTGAAGCTTTCTTT. It is translated as CATSSGGTGLAEAFF.

As to this clonotype: This could be a read error, since a much larger clone is one nucleotide away. The genes are TRBV20-1 and TRBJ2-7, with 9 bases identical to TRBD1. Trimming took 5 bases from V and 7 from J; bases not matched to a gene: 12. The CDR3 has 14 amino acids. Germline assignment: CDR1 DFQATT and CDR2 SNEGSKA (reference sequence). This CDR3 reads CSADWGQGSNEQYF. CDR3 nucleotide sequence: TGCAGTGCTGACTGGGGACAGGGCTCCAATGAGCAGTACTTC.

V is TRBV11-3 and J is TRBJ2-3; a weak D match, TRBD2 (5 bases). V was cut by 5 bases and J by 4 bases, with 10 bases left in between. The CDR3 spans 13 residues. CDR1 and CDR2 (germline): SGHNT, YENEEA. The CDR3 DNA is TGTGCCAGCAGCCACGGGGAGCCAGATACGCAGTATTTT. This translates into CASSHGEPDTQYF.

A word on this clonotype: One end of the junction varies from germline; a read error may be responsible. This sequence joins TRBV18 and TRBJ2-6, with TRBD2 matching 10 bases. This CDR3 contains 19 residues. CDR1 KGHSH and CDR2 LQKENI come from the germline V gene. The CDR3 spells CASSPPLAGDRPGANVQTF. CDR3 nucleotides: TGTGCCAGCTCACCACCGCTAGCGGGAGACCGGCCTGGGGCCAACGTCCAGACTTTC. The full variable domain, rest sourced from reference TRBV18 and TRBJ2-6, is NAGVMQNPRHLVRRRGQEARLRCSPMKGHSHVYWYRQLPEEGLKFMVYLQKENIIDESGMPKERFSAEFPKEGPSILRIQQVVRGDSAAYFCASSPPLAGDRPGANVQTFGAGSRLTVL.

This clonotype was recorded many times. This sequence joins TRBV2 and TRBJ2-5, with no clear D. The V end lost 4 bases, the J end lost 5 bases, and 5 bases lay between the germline ends. The V gene's germline CDR1 is SNHLY and CDR2 FYNNEI. CDR3 length: 11 amino acids. The CDR3 DNA reads as TGTGCCAGCAGTGTCTCGGAGACCCAGTACTTC. This encodes CASSVSETQYF.

The rearrangement joins TRBV25-1 to TRBJ2-5, with a weak D call TRBD2 (5 bases). The CDR3 consists of 13 residues. Germline V gene lookup returns CDR1 MGHDK and CDR2 SYGVNS. V was clipped by 8 bases and J by 5 bases, with 15 bases between them. The CDR3 DNA follows: TGTGCCAGCGGGCTAAGCCCTAGCGAGACCCAGTACTTC. It translates to CASGLSPSETQYF.

This clonotype was seen repeatedly, ten times or more. V and J are TRBV2 and TRBJ2-1, with D possibly called TRBD1 or TRBD2 (5 bases each). Germline assignment: CDR1 SNHLY and CDR2 FYNNEI. V was shortened by 7 bases and J by 4 bases, with 11 bases between the two germline ends. The CDR3 runs 13 residues. CDR3 in DNA: TGTGCCAGCACCGGGACGCAATACAATGAGCAGTTCTTC. It is translated as CASTGTQYNEQFF.

The V gene is TRBV20-1, the J gene TRBJ2-3; D not certain. V was cut by 2 bases and J by 2 bases, with 8 bases left in between. The CDR3 spans 13 residues. Germline CDR1 reads DFQATT; CDR2 reads SNEGSKA (reference sequence). The CDR3 nucleotides are TGCAGTGCTAGACGGCGGAACACAGATACGCAGTATTTT. Amino acids: CSARRRNTDTQYF.

This clonotype was counted between two and nine times. The V gene is TRBV5-1, the J gene TRBJ2-3, with D unclear. Looked up from germline, CDR1 is SGHRS and CDR2 is YFSETQ. The CDR3 length is 14 residues. The ends were cut back, 3 bases at V and 1 base at J, with 9 bases in the middle. The CDR3 DNA follows: TGCGCCAGCAGCTCACGTCCTGGCACAGATACGCAGTATTTT. Protein sequence: CASSSRPGTDTQYF.

The chain uses TRBV5-1 and TRBJ2-7, with 11 bases lining up with TRBD2. The J call could be wrong; TRBJ2-5 is a better fit for the DNA end. CDR1 is SGHRS and CDR2 is YFSETQ in the germline V gene. The CDR3 runs to 17 residues. The DNA for the CDR3 is TGCGCCAGCAGCGCCGGGACTAGCGGTCTCCAAGTGGAGACCCAGTACTTC. This translates into CASSAGTSGLQVETQYF.

This clonotype occurred once. A read error may account for a junction end that differs from germline. The chain carries TRBV20-1 and TRBJ2-1; 11 bases fit TRBD2. CDR3 size: 15 residues. Germline loops: CDR1 DFQATT, CDR2 SNEGSKA (reference sequence). CDR3 DNA: TGCAGTGCTGGAGAGGCTAGCGGGGGGATCGATGAGCAGTTCTTC. Translating it yields CSAGEASGGIDEQFF.

V and J are TRBV6-2 or TRBV6-3 and TRBJ2-3; D not resolved. With 2 bases removed from V and 3 bases from J, the gap between germline ends came to 9 bases. The CDR3 is 14 residues long. Germline CDR1 reads MNHEY; CDR2 reads SVGEGT. The CDR3 nucleotides read TGTGCCAGCAGTTACAACAGAGGAACAGATACGCAGTATTTT. Translating gives CASSYNRGTDTQYF.

The V gene is TRBV7-3, the J gene TRBJ1-6, with D possibly TRBD1 on 5 matching bases. The V end was cut by 6 bases, the J end by 8 bases, with 14 bases between. Per the germline V gene, CDR1 is SGHTA and CDR2 is FQGTGA. The CDR3 is made up of 14 amino acids. The CDR3: CASRIMGGDSPLHF. CDR3 coding DNA: TGTGCCAGCAGAATAATGGGGGGAGATTCACCCCTCCACTTT.

This clonotype was found once. The chain is built from TRBV29-1 and TRBJ2-7; D is perhaps TRBD1 (6 bases). The CDR3 has 13 residues. With 4 bases removed from V and 0 bases from J, the gap between germline ends came to 10 bases. CDR1 and CDR2 from the germline V gene are SQVTM and ANQGSEA. Here the CDR3 reads CSVVQGTSYEQYF. The CDR3 DNA is TGCAGCGTTGTCCAGGGGACCTCCTACGAGCAGTACTTC.

This clonotype was observed at least ten times. The J gene is TRBJ2-3, the V gene TRBV6-5, with 7 bases lining up with TRBD2. CDR3 length: 16 amino acids. The ends lost 3 bases at V and 2 bases at J; junction bases unmatched: 8. From germline, CDR1 is MNHEY and CDR2 SVGAGI. CDR3 DNA sequence: TGTGCCAGCAGTTATCCCGGGGCGGGGGACACAGATACGCAGTATTTT. It translates to CASSYPGAGDTDTQYF.

This chain joins TRBV13 and TRBJ1-2; perhaps TRBD1 as D (6 bases). This CDR3 is built from 16 residues. V was clipped by 4 bases and J by 2 bases, with 17 bases between them. Germline V gene lookup returns CDR1 PRHDT and CDR2 FYEKMQ (reference sequence). CDR3: CASSSPADRNNYGYTF. Here the CDR3 DNA reads TGTGCCAGCAGCTCCCCTGCCGACAGGAACAACTATGGCTACACCTTC.

On this clonotype: A read error may be the cause here, since a much bigger clone is one base away. The J gene is TRBJ2-5, the V gene TRBV6-5, with D perhaps assigned TRBD1 or TRBD2 (6 bases each). Germline V lookup: CDR1 MNHEY, CDR2 SVGAGI. This CDR3 has 15 residues. In DNA, the CDR3 is TGTACCAGCAGTTACTGGGGGGCGTCCTACAATGAGCAGTACTTC. Protein product: CTSSYWGASYNEQYF.

The chain couples TRBV9 to TRBJ2-1; a possible D gene is TRBD1 (6 bases). CDR1 is SGDLS, CDR2 YYNGEE, per germline. V shed 3 bases and J shed 5 bases, with 12 bases lying between them. The CDR3 has 14 residues. The CDR3 loop is CASSERGHDNEQFF. The CDR3 coding sequence is TGTGCCAGCAGCGAAAGGGGACATGACAATGAGCAGTTCTTC.

To note about this clonotype: A much bigger clone sits one base away, suggesting this may be a read error. The chain carries TRBV12-3 or TRBV12-4 and TRBJ1-6; no reliable D call. This CDR3 is built from 16 residues. The ends were cut back, 4 bases at V and 7 bases at J, with 17 bases in the middle. CDR3 protein: CASSSNDWTLNSPLHF. CDR3 DNA sequence: TGTGCCAGCAGTTCGAATGACTGGACCTTAAATTCACCCCTCCACTTT.

The table lists this clonotype with many counts. CDR3 coding DNA: TGTGCCAGCAGCCGCCAACCAGACAGTCTGGGCTACGAGCAGTACTTC. It specifies CASSRQPDSLGYEQYF. V is TRBV13 and J is TRBJ2-7; D possibly corresponds to TRBD1 (5 bases). V shed 5 bases and J shed 3 bases, with 20 bases lying between them. The CDR3 length is 16 residues. Per the germline V gene, CDR1 is PRHDT and CDR2 is FYEKMQ (reference sequence).

The chain uses TRBV6-6 and TRBJ2-4, with TRBD1 identical over 7 bases. Near its end, the DNA agrees better with TRBJ2-5, so the J call may be wrong. There are 14 residues in the CDR3. Germline loops: CDR1 MNHNY, CDR2 SVGAGI (reference sequence). The CDR3 here is CASSSTGPAETQYF. CDR3 nucleotide sequence: TGTGCCAGCAGTTCGACAGGGCCGGCAGAGACCCAGTACTTC.

This clonotype was detected ten times or more. The V call is TRBV28, the J call TRBJ2-5, with TRBD2 as a possible D gene (5 bases). Deletions cut 3 bases from V and 8 bases from J, with 22 bases between. Germline assignment: CDR1 MDHEN and CDR2 SYDVKM. CDR3 length equals 16 residues. In nucleotides, the CDR3 is TGTGCCAGCAGTTTCACCCCGGCGCGGGTGTGGAGTACCCAGTACTTC. Encoded protein: CASSFTPARVWSTQYF.

This clonotype was observed many times. The rearrangement links TRBV12-3 or TRBV12-4 to TRBJ2-7, with D possibly TRBD2 on 5 matching bases. V shed 6 bases and J shed 0 bases, with 15 bases lying between them. This CDR3 comprises 15 residues. The CDR3 here is CASRGPGVSSYEQYF. CDR3 nucleotide sequence: TGTGCCAGCAGGGGTCCCGGGGTGTCCTCCTACGAGCAGTACTTC.